This TCR beta chain was recovered during a study of blood T cells in healthy people across ages. Per sample, no less than 6 micrograms of total RNA were extracted. CDR3 length: 15 residues. Broader study findings: In older individuals, TCR beta diversity per million T cells was lower, falling roughly linearly with age.

Comments on this clonotype: Its cognate antigen is unknown.

Together with a sample-barcoded 5' primer, a J-beta primer mix was included in a second PCR lasting about 6 to 12 cycles. Researchers report that a template-switch adaptor with 12 random nucleotides tagged each cDNA molecule. TCRdb ran MiXCR on the 5' RACE reads and lists one entry per CDR3 protein. The sample lists 700,000 to 850,000 distinct CDR3 sequences, roughly 50% occurring once. This TCR derives from an elderly man in good health. This chain connects TRBV21-1 to TRBJ2-2; the listed D gene, TRBD1, was not tested against the DNA. TRBV21-1 is labeled a pseudogene. The sequenced material came from blood. DNA of the CDR3: TGTGCCAGCAGCAAAGCGCGGGGCTTCCCCGGGGAGCTGTTTTTT. The encoded protein is CASSKARGFPGELFF.